A selection of T cell receptor beta chains follows, all from one sample in a study of cytomegalovirus exposure and HLA in healthy donors. Some clones are missing from TCRdb's copy, which holds only in-frame ones; the method was immunoSEQ multiplex PCR. The sample has 90,000 to 110,000 clones, about 78% seen once. Sequenced material: PBMCs. Source of these receptors: a man in his thirties or forties in good health and CMV-seronegative. CDR3s include the opening cysteine and the closing phenylalanine or tryptophan. Fields, in order: clone size, V gene, D gene, J gene, CDR3 protein, CDR3 DNA. A D gene is named only where the DNA matches it firmly. Rows may omit the clone size; those that give it use once, few, many or a size class.

>-|TRBV18|-|TRBJ2-7
CASSPSQGGYEQYF
TGTGCCAGCTCACCAAGCCAAGGGGGCTACGAGCAGTACTTC
>-|TRBV4-3|-|TRBJ2-4
CASSYGSEAKNIQYF
TGCGCCAGCAGCTACGGGTCGGAGGCGAAAAACATTCAGTACTTC
>few|TRBV28|TRBD2|TRBJ2-1
CASRPRTSGGFF
TGTGCCAGCAGGCCGAGGACTAGCGGTGGGTTCTTC
>once|TRBV5-1|-|TRBJ2-3
CASSLTGTADTQYF
TGCGCCAGCAGCTTGACAGGGACGGCAGATACGCAGTATTTT
>-|TRBV5-1|TRBD1|TRBJ2-6
CASSTGAGANVLTF
TGCGCCAGTTCGACAGGGGCTGGGGCCAACGTCCTGACTTTC
>-|TRBV9|TRBD2|TRBJ2-1
CASSLGLAGVEQFF
TGTGCCAGCAGCCTCGGACTAGCGGGAGTGGAGCAGTTCTTC
>-|TRBV6-5|-|TRBJ2-7
CASSLRSRGAEQYF
TGTGCCAGCAGTCTAAGGTCCCGGGGTGCCGAGCAGTACTTC
>-|TRBV4-3|TRBD1|TRBJ2-7
CASSRTGSYEQYF
TGCGCCAGCAGCCGGACAGGTTCCTACGAGCAGTACTTC
>-|TRBV4-3|TRBD1|TRBJ2-2
CASSQEGTGGTGELFF
TGCGCCAGCAGCCAAGAGGGGACAGGGGGCACCGGGGAGCTGTTTTTT
>once|TRBV2|TRBD1|TRBJ1-2
CASSERRGREGYGYTF
TGTGCCAGCAGTGAAAGGAGGGGGCGAGAGGGCTATGGCTACACCTTC
>-|TRBV5-1|TRBD2|TRBJ2-7
CASRKTGGAKDYEQYF
TGCGCCAGCAGGAAGACCGGGGGGGCAAAGGACTACGAGCAGTACTTC
>-|TRBV4-1|-|TRBJ2-2
CASSQEQGVNTGELFF
TGCGCCAGCAGCCAAGAGCAAGGGGTGAACACCGGGGAGCTGTTTTTT
>once|TRBV6-5|TRBD1|TRBJ1-2
CASTEGQGRGYTF
TGTGCCAGCACCGAGGGACAGGGACGTGGCTACACCTTC
>few|TRBV25-1|-|TRBJ1-4
CASSGDRTSSKLFF
TGTGCCAGCAGTGGCGACAGGACCAGTTCCAAACTGTTTTTT
>-|TRBV28|TRBD1|TRBJ1-5
CASSLSRVGQEGNQPQHF
TGTGCCAGCAGTTTATCACGGGTGGGACAGGAGGGCAATCAGCCCCAGCATTTT
>few|TRBV5-1|-|TRBJ2-3
CASSLDRVSTDTQYF
TGCGCCAGCAGCTTGGATCGGGTTAGCACAGATACGCAGTATTTT
>-|TRBV19|TRBD2|TRBJ2-7
CASNDPGLADYEQYF
TGTGCCAGTAACGATCCGGGACTAGCGGACTACGAGCAGTACTTC
>-|TRBV5-4|-|TRBJ2-5
CASSLLDSQGWETQYF
TGTGCCAGCAGCTTGCTTGACAGCCAGGGATGGGAGACCCAGTACTTC
>-|TRBV11-2|TRBD1|TRBJ2-1
CASSLQDRVASNEQFF
TGTGCCAGCAGCTTACAGGACAGGGTGGCATCCAATGAGCAGTTCTTC
>-|TRBV9|-|TRBJ2-4
CASSVDPGNIQYF
TGTGCCAGCAGCGTAGATCCGGGGAACATTCAGTACTTC
>-|TRBV7-2|TRBD1|TRBJ2-3
CASSLVDRVYF
TGTGCCAGCAGCTTAGTGGACAGGGTTTATTTT
>-|TRBV19|-|TRBJ2-5
CASGSFETQYF
TGTGCCAGCGGGAGCTTCGAGACCCAGTACTTC
>-|TRBV27|-|TRBJ1-1
CASRGWGVPNTEAFF
TGTGCCAGCAGGGGGTGGGGGGTTCCGAACACTGAAGCTTTCTTT
>-|TRBV9|-|TRBJ2-1
CASSVGRGRAALPYNEQFF
TGTGCCAGCAGCGTAGGGAGGGGGAGGGCCGCGTTGCCCTACAATGAGCAGTTCTTC
>-|TRBV7-9|-|TRBJ1-2
CASTPSGIYGYTF
TGTGCCAGCACCCCGTCCGGGATCTATGGCTACACCTTC
>-|TRBV27|TRBD2|TRBJ2-7
CASNALGGPGEQYF
TGTGCCAGCAACGCACTGGGAGGGCCGGGAGAGCAGTACTTC
>-|TRBV19|TRBD1|TRBJ2-7
CASSKHRGKYEQYF
TGTGCCAGTAGTAAGCACAGGGGAAAGTATGAGCAGTACTTC
>-|TRBV4-1|TRBD2|TRBJ2-5
CASSQDGLAGGVETQYF
TGCGCCAGCAGCCAAGATGGGTTAGCGGGAGGTGTAGAGACCCAGTACTTC
>-|TRBV27|TRBD2|TRBJ2-1
CASSLASGISYNEQFF
TGTGCCAGCAGTTTAGCTAGCGGGATTTCCTACAATGAGCAGTTCTTC
>-|TRBV29-1|TRBD1|TRBJ2-7
CSAWTGDSYEQYF
TGCAGCGCCTGGACAGGGGACTCCTACGAGCAGTACTTC
>-|TRBV7-9|TRBD2|TRBJ2-2
CASSHEGGLAGFRELFF
TGTGCCAGCAGCCACGAAGGAGGACTAGCGGGATTTAGGGAGCTGTTTTTT
>-|TRBV6-1|-|TRBJ1-1
CASSSSGSLNTEAFF
TGTGCCAGCAGCTCATCGGGGTCTTTAAACACTGAAGCTTTCTTT
>-|TRBV4-3|TRBD1|TRBJ2-2
CASSQGQGQNTGELFF
TGCGCCAGCAGCCAAGGACAGGGTCAGAACACCGGGGAGCTGTTTTTT
>-|TRBV5-4|TRBD2|TRBJ2-5
CASTRGGAGGETQYF
TGTGCCAGCACTCGGGGGGGTGCGGGAGGTGAGACCCAGTACTTC
>-|TRBV7-9|TRBD1|TRBJ1-4
CASSLGLRTGYEKLFF
TGTGCCAGCAGCTTAGGTCTAAGGACAGGGTATGAAAAACTGTTTTTT
>-|TRBV11-2|TRBD1|TRBJ2-7
CASSRGQGLHEQYF
TGTGCCAGCAGCCGGGGACAGGGGCTCCACGAGCAGTACTTC
>-|TRBV4-3|TRBD2|TRBJ2-1
CASSLSGRSYNEQFF
TGCGCCAGCAGCCTTAGCGGGAGGAGTTACAATGAGCAGTTCTTC
>once|TRBV25-1|-|TRBJ1-2
CASSEWWVEDGYTF
TGTGCCAGCAGTGAATGGTGGGTCGAGGATGGCTACACCTTC
>few|TRBV2|-|TRBJ2-7
CASSGDTSSYEQYF
TGTGCCAGCAGTGGGGACACGAGCTCCTACGAGCAGTACTTC
>-|TRBV5-1|-|TRBJ1-4
CASSLGPDNEKLFF
TGCGCCAGCAGCTTGGGGCCAGATAATGAAAAACTGTTTTTT
>-|TRBV27|TRBD1|TRBJ2-5
CATGQVQETQYF
TGTGCCACCGGACAGGTTCAAGAGACCCAGTACTTC
>-|TRBV6-1|-|TRBJ1-4
CASNMDSTNEKLFF
TGTGCCAGCAATATGGACAGCACTAATGAAAAACTGTTTTTT
>-|TRBV10-1|-|TRBJ2-3
CASSEYRTATSTDTQYF
TGCGCCAGCAGTGAGTACAGGACGGCCACTAGCACAGATACGCAGTATTTT
>-|TRBV10-2|TRBD2|TRBJ2-5
CASSVGTSGGEETQYF
TGCGCCAGTTCCGTGGGTACTAGCGGGGGAGAAGAGACCCAGTACTTC
>-|TRBV12-5|-|TRBJ2-1
CASGLSGNYNEQFF
TGTGCTAGTGGTTTGTCAGGGAACTACAATGAGCAGTTCTTC
>-|TRBV11-2|TRBD1|TRBJ1-1
CASSLAPGQVNTEAFF
TGTGCCAGCAGCTTAGCTCCGGGACAGGTGAACACTGAAGCTTTCTTT
>few|TRBV2|-|TRBJ2-5
CASSRSQETQYF
TGTGCCAGCAGTCGGAGCCAAGAGACCCAGTACTTC
>few|TRBV6-5|-|TRBJ1-2
CASSSPYGYTF
TGTGCCAGCAGTTCTCCCTATGGCTACACCTTC
>few|TRBV15|-|TRBJ2-7
CATGRGTYEQYF
TGTGCCACCGGAAGGGGAACCTACGAGCAGTACTTC
>-|TRBV5-4|-|TRBJ2-3
CASSLAGGDTQYF
TGTGCCAGCAGCTTGGCCGGAGGAGATACGCAGTATTTT
>-|TRBV11-2|TRBD2|TRBJ2-7
CASSPGTSGSRARGYEQYF
TGTGCCAGCAGTCCTGGGACTAGCGGGAGTCGGGCGCGTGGGTACGAGCAGTACTTC
>-|TRBV7-6|-|TRBJ2-5
CASSLVAVPGETQYF
TGTGCCAGCAGCTTAGTCGCCGTTCCAGGGGAGACCCAGTACTTC
>once|TRBV7-9|TRBD2|TRBJ2-3
CASSSTRSLAGHGTDTQYF
TGTGCCAGCAGCTCCACACGCTCTCTAGCGGGTCACGGCACAGATACGCAGTATTTT
>-|TRBV27|-|TRBJ2-2
CASSSERLRGGGELFF
TGTGCCAGCAGTTCCGAACGCCTCCGGGGTGGCGGGGAGCTGTTTTTT
>-|TRBV19|TRBD1|TRBJ1-1
CASSTGQGAGKNTEAFF
TGTGCCAGTAGTACGGGACAGGGGGCGGGGAAGAACACTGAAGCTTTCTTT
>-|TRBV15|-|TRBJ1-3
CATSRDGIRSSGNTIYF
TGTGCCACCAGCAGAGATGGAATTCGGAGCTCTGGAAACACCATATATTTT
>few|TRBV4-3|-|TRBJ1-1
CASSRAAGVRNTEAFF
TGCGCCAGCAGCCGAGCGGCAGGGGTCCGCAACACTGAAGCTTTCTTT